This T cell receptor (beta chain) was recorded in a study of blood T cells in healthy people across ages. Many counts were recorded for this clonotype. Its antigen is undetermined. With a J-beta primer mix and a sample-barcoded 5' primer, a second PCR ran 7 to 11 cycles. Every sample gave at least 2.5 million paired-end reads containing CDR3. TCRdb ran MiXCR on the 5' RACE reads and lists one entry per CDR3 protein. In the table there are 550,000 to 750,000 distinct CDR3 sequences, approximately 21% of which are singletons. The V and J ends lost 3 bases and 2 bases respectively, with 14 bases between them. This CDR3 contains 15 residues. Study results and limitations: In older individuals, TCR beta diversity per million T cells was lower, falling roughly linearly with age.

Sequenced input: blood. The sequence came from a man in his sixties or seventies in good health. The chain employs TRBV12-3 or TRBV12-4 and TRBJ2-7, with D hard to call. The CDR3 DNA is TGTGCCAGCAGTTTCGACGGTGATTACCCCTACGAGCAGTACTTC. It codes for CASSFDGDYPYEQYF.